The sequence of this TCR beta chain was determined in a study of cytomegalovirus exposure and HLA in healthy donors (TCRdb year 2017). With regard to the full study: In an earlier analysis of 587 of the donors, less than 350 Gb of sequence data and 117 million unique TCR beta sequences from about 190 million T cells were reported. Roughly 300 gigabases of sequencing data and around 88 million unique TCR sequences made up an early release that covered several hundred HLA-typed donors. Of the roughly 400 genotyped donors, 75% to 85% were placed in the genetic ancestry cluster associated with self-reported Caucasian donors. The study was designed to test whether signatures of past pathogen exposure could be identified by cataloging public T cell receptors. The T cell repertoires of 666 subjects were profiled by immunosequencing and related to cytomegalovirus serostatus. Along with the 666-subject first cohort, a separate validation cohort of over a hundred different subjects was used. To predict cytomegalovirus infection status, the study brought together high-throughput TCR immunosequencing, statistical association of individual TCRs with disease status, and machine learning. In a later analysis, previously published TCR beta repertoires from about 640 donors were re-analyzed and high-resolution HLA genotyping was added so that TCR occurrence patterns could be studied. In the later analysis, no new phenotypic data were used to find candidate immune exposures; instead, reliance was placed on TCR beta sequences and their occurrence across donors. In an earlier analysis of a few hundred of the donors, high-throughput TCR beta sequencing was used to judge whether each TCR beta V gene segment behaved as functional or pseudogenic. Donor age, sex, ethnicity and CMV serostatus were compiled together with the repertoire data. A later genetic analysis took genome-wide SNP genotypes for about three fifths of the roughly 700 donors and used that subset as a discovery cohort. Every discovery cohort repertoire had been produced on one sequencing platform. HLA typing included class I and class II loci at four-digit resolution. The number of donors typed differed by locus, with roughly 620-640 for A, B, C, DRB1 and DQB1, 522 for DQA1, some 570 for DPA1, and around 450 for DPB1. A handful of DR-DQ haplotypes were handled as single units for association and clustering because linkage in the cohort was strong. Among some 400 genotyped donors of the cohort, an average of approximately 250,000 unique TCR beta nucleotide sequences were sequenced per donor, 15% to 20% of them non-productive. Here is what the overall study found, with its caveats: Broadly in line with IMGT annotations, most TCR beta V segments showed up in productive rearrangements about 87% or about 30% of the time in an earlier analysis of several hundred of the donors. Only TCR beta chains were sequenced in this cohort, and the absence of alpha or paired-chain data limited detectable features. According to a later analysis, TCR association rates differed among HLA loci, with DRB1 alleles showing the most associated TCRs and HLA-C alleles showing the fewest. The classifier was reported to diagnose cytomegalovirus status with high specificity and sensitivity in both the original and validation cohorts. Most TCR sequences were seen in very few donors, while some public TCRs were found in many individuals. The sequencing pipeline was judged likely to have produced a cluster of highly shared sequence variants as a technical artifact. In a later analysis, HLA-associated TCR beta chains showed more clonal expansion and lower generation probabilities than non-associated chains that were equally common. According to a later genetic analysis, donors in an Asian-associated ancestry cluster had fewer N-insertions in productive TCRs than the approximately 630-donor mean. The authors suggested that the approach could potentially be extended to other disease states and immunological phenotypes. Presence/absence analyses assumed roughly uniform sequencing depth across donors, an assumption that may not hold. Assigning TCR associations to individual alleles was difficult when HLA alleles, especially DR and DQ, strongly co-occurred. In a later analysis, about 17,000 TCR beta sequences were associated with specific HLA alleles at a false discovery rate of 0.05. A later analysis found that most CMV-associated TCR beta chains appeared HLA-restricted, with HLA associations seemingly driven largely by CMV exposure. Correlated functional status among segregating V segments might be attributable to linkage disequilibrium, but an unknown experimental factor could not be ruled out. A few of the identified cytomegalovirus-associated TCR beta chains were confirmed in vitro to be specific for cytomegalovirus antigens. Immune exposure information for the cohort was limited to CMV serostatus. A later genetic analysis associated a missense DCLRE1C variant with V-gene and J-gene trimming of TCR beta chains, and an independent cohort replicated the association. In the study, approximately 160 TCR beta chains were listed as associated with cytomegalovirus. Several of the top co-occurrence clusters appeared to be linked to parvovirus B19, influenza, CMV and Epstein-Barr virus, according to a later analysis. A further reported finding was that TCR beta sequences accurately predicted the HLA-A and HLA-B alleles for most subjects in the first cohort. Because counts were too low, about 18 rarely observed V segments, including chromosome 9 orphons, were excluded from the earlier analysis of roughly 580 of the donors. Because the 87-base-pair reads could not distinguish some IMGT-functional V segments, including TRBV6-2 and TRBV6-3, those segments were excluded. Because HLA typing was unavailable for some donors at each locus, only the typed subset was used in association tests.

The cohort was made up of several hundred healthy bone marrow donors. All cohort members were sampled while nominally healthy, although unrecorded immune exposures were likely present. The donor tested CMV seronegative, placing the donor among the 350 to 400 seronegative members of the cohort. Every donor gave a peripheral blood sample, and the peripheral blood mononuclear cells from that sample were used for TCR beta sequencing. Genomic DNA extraction from the blood cell samples was performed with the Qiagen DNeasy Blood Extraction Kit. To note about this clone: Its antigen has not been determined.

The V end gives up 4 bases and the J end 8 bases, leaving 1 base in the junction not matched to a gene. The germline V gene encodes CDR1 SEHNR and CDR2 FQNEAQ (reference sequence). The CDR3 sequence holds 12 residues, the cysteine and phenylalanine included. The entry retains the CDR3 DNA only, 36 bases that are in frame from base 1. Receptor libraries were prepared by the immunoSEQ multiplex PCR assay. The multiplex PCR relied on a mix of 60 forward primers for TCR Vbeta segments and 13 reverse primers for TCR Jbeta segments. The CDR3 region of rearranged TCR beta genes was amplified from genomic DNA by a multiplex PCR assay. Amplified TCR beta libraries were sequenced as 87-base-pair reads on the Illumina HiSeq System. Concerning the study's data processing: Across the 500 to 700 repertoires, a later analysis counted tens of millions of unique TCR beta chains, about 10 million of which were shared by at least two donors. Raw reads were error-corrected and collapsed into unique sequences with a nearest-neighbor algorithm that merged closely related sequences to remove PCR and sequencing errors. To assign V, D and J gene segments, CDR3 sequences were aligned to IMGT reference sequences. Each retained sequence needed at least a six-nucleotide match to both a V gene segment and a J gene segment. Rearrangements were classified as productive when the CDR3 lacked stop codons and remained in frame with V and J, and all other rearrangements were classified as non-productive. Following IMGT convention, CDR3 was defined as the stretch from the second conserved V-encoded cysteine to the conserved J-encoded phenylalanine. The earlier analysis of about 500 of the donors excluded sequences that lacked an unambiguous match to a single V gene segment. In an earlier analysis of 500 to 750 of the donors, V segments were called functional above 56.7% productive rearrangements and were called segregating when the between-donor standard deviation exceeded 5%. A statistical classification framework was built to diagnose cytomegalovirus status from the catalog of TCR beta chain sequences. In a later analysis, V and J genes were assigned by comparing TCR nucleotide sequences against IMGT/GENE-DB human TR gene sequences. In a later analysis, CDR3 sequences and most-parsimonious VDJ recombination scenarios were assigned using the TCRdist pipeline. In a later analysis, every TCR beta chain was defined by the combination of its CDR3 amino acid sequence and its V-gene family, and reads without a unique V-gene family were dropped. As a way to deal with suspected cross-contamination and a sequencing artifact, a later analysis dropped 500 to 700 nucleotide sequences that were highly shared and had low generation probability. In a later analysis, a clonal expansion index for each public chain was calculated from normalized within-repertoire ranks of inferred template counts. Generation probabilities in a later analysis came from a VDJ recombination model fitted to out-of-frame rearrangements, and those results were checked against IGoR. Hypergeometric tests were used in a later analysis to score TCR-TCR, TCR-HLA and TCR-CMV co-occurrence, with a repertoire-size bias correction applied to the TCR pairs. In a later analysis, false discovery rates were estimated by permuting HLA or CMV assignments 20 times. In a later analysis, co-occurring TCRs were grouped using DBSCAN, and TCRdist sequence similarity was added for clustering within HLA-allele-positive subsets. Repertoires with fewer than 30,000 or more than 120,000 public chains, plus five repertoires with anomalous nucleotide sharing, were excluded from co-occurrence clustering. Entries here come from immuneACCESS through TCRdb and include only in-frame sequences with V and J called. Some clones fail to appear in such tables; in the studies checked, an unresolved V gene covers under half of the shortfall, and the cause of the remainder is unknown. V and J calls and clone size are given by that table; D and trimming were obtained from the DNA. Per the sample table, the count is about 120,000 clones. In total, the top ten clones hold more than 1.5% of the sample.

The chain was built from TRBV7-9 and TRBJ1-3, and 8 junction bases match TRBD1. The specimen sequenced was PBMCs. This sequence originates from a man younger than 35 in good health and CMV-seronegative. The CDR3 has the sequence CASSSTGDTIYF. The DNA sequence reads TGTGCCAGCAGCTCGACAGGGGACACCATATATTTT.